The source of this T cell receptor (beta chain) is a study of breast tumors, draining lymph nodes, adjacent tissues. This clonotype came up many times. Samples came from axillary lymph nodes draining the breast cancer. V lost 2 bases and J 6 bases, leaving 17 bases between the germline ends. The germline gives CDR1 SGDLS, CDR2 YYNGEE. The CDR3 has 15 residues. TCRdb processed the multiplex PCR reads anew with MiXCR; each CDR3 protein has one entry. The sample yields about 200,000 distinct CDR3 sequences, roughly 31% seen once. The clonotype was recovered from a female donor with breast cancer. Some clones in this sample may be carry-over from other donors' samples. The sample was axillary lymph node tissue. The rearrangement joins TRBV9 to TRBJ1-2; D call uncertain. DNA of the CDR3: TGTGCCAGCAGCGTCGCCCAGGCCGGACCCGATGGCTACACCTTC. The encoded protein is CASSVAQAGPDGYTF.